Here is one T cell receptor beta chain with its context. The antigen remains unidentified. CDR3 length equals 16 residues. V shed 4 bases and J shed 7 bases, with 19 bases lying between them. Germline V CDR1 and CDR2: SGHDN, FVKESK. This record comes from a study of T cell responses to AZD1222 COVID-19 vaccine. Assay used: immunoSEQ multiplex PCR; TCRdb lists only in-frame clones, some missing. The data show under 95,000 clones, approximately 87% seen once. Whole-study results and caveats: CD4 TCRs associated with vaccination spanned spike, dominating at 160-218 and 743-854. Increases in Spike-specific TCR breadth and depth were seen after two AZD1222 doses.

The chain joins TRBV14 to TRBJ1-4, with D maybe TRBD1 (5 bases). Sequencing used peripheral blood, obtained 28 days after the second AZD1222 dose. This TCR was recovered from an adult who received the AZD1222 COVID-19 vaccine. CDR3 in DNA: TGTGCCAGCAGCCCTAGGACACTTGGAGGTGGTGAAAAACTGTTTTTT. Protein sequence: CASSPRTLGGGEKLFF.